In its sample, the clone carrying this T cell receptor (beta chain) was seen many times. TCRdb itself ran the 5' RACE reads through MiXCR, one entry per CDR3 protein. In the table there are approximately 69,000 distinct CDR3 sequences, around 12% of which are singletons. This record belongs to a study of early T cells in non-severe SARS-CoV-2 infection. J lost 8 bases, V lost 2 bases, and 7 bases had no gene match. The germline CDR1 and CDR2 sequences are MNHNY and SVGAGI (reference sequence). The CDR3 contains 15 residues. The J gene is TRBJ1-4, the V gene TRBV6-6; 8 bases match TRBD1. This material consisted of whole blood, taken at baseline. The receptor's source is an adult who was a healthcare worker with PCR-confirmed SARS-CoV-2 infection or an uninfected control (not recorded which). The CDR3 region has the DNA TGTGCCAGCAGTTACCGGGGACAGGAGGGGGAAAAACTGTTTTTT. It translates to CASSYRGQEGEKLFF.